This TCR beta chain stems from a study of T cell changes during pregnancy in multiple sclerosis. CDR1 and CDR2 (germline): SGHKS, YYEKEE (reference sequence). V trimming: 0 bases; J trimming: 4 bases; junction bases outside the gene matches: 1. This CDR3 spans 14 amino acids. Here immunoSEQ multiplex PCR was the method, and the copy in TCRdb shows in-frame clones only, minus some. The table has 85,000 to 100,000 clones, around 92% seen once; the top ten hold approximately 2.2%. The chain has TRBV5-5 and TRBJ1-2, with 9 nucleotides matching TRBD1. Sequenced here: peripheral blood, sampled after pregnancy. The sequence derives from a female donor with multiple sclerosis, enrolled in a pregnancy study. The CDR3 loop reads CASSLGTGAYGYTF. In DNA, the CDR3 is TGTGCCAGCAGCTTGGGGACAGGGGCCTATGGCTACACCTTC.